Presented here are 15 T cell receptor beta chains from one specimen sequenced in a study of cytomegalovirus exposure and HLA in healthy donors. The PCR employed 60 Vbeta primers together with 13 Jbeta primers. Measured with immunoSEQ multiplex PCR; TCRdb has only the in-frame clones, and not every one. This table has some 56,000 clones, almost 85% appearing once. The sample was PBMCs. Source of these receptors: a man in his fifties in good health and CMV-seronegative.

This clone appeared a few times. The V call is TRBV4-1, the J call TRBJ2-3, with TRBD2 matching 8 bases. The length of the CDR3 is 17 residues. V lost 3 bases, J lost 3 bases, and 11 bases stayed unmatched. Germline CDR1 and CDR2: MGHRA and YSYEKL. The CDR3 region is CASSHAVAGLKTDTQYF. CDR3 DNA: TGCGCCAGCAGCCATGCCGTAGCGGGGTTGAAAACAGATACGCAGTATTTT.

This clone was detected once. This chain links TRBV19 with TRBJ1-4; D not resolved. Germline-derived CDR1 and CDR2 are LNHDA and SQIVND (reference sequence). V dropped 0 bases and J dropped 0 bases, with 5 bases sitting between them. The length of the CDR3 is 15 residues. The chain's CDR3 is CASSIDTATNEKLFF. CDR3 DNA: TGTGCCAGTAGTATAGACACGGCAACTAATGAAAAACTGTTTTTT.

CDR3 bases: TGCAGCGGCGCATTGGGACAGGGGTACAATGAGCAGTTCTTC. Translation: CSGALGQGYNEQFF. V is TRBV29-1 and J is TRBJ2-1; 10 nucleotides match TRBD1. Germline loops: CDR1 SQVTM, CDR2 ANQGSEA. Trimming took 7 bases from V and 4 from J; bases not matched to a gene: 7. The CDR3 covers 14 residues.

The chain joins TRBV7-2 to TRBJ2-1; tentative D call: TRBD2 (5 bases). V was trimmed by 6 bases and J by 0 bases, leaving 12 bases between them. Germline V gives CDR1 SGHTA, CDR2 FQGNSA. The CDR3 extends over 15 amino acids. The CDR3 DNA reads TGTGCCAGCAGGGAAACTAGGAACTCCTACAATGAGCAGTTCTTC. It is translated as CASRETRNSYNEQFF.

The chain is built from TRBV4-2 and TRBJ2-3, with TRBD2 identical over 15 bases. Germline assignment: CDR1 LGHNA and CDR2 YNFKEQ. This CDR3 contains 18 residues. J was trimmed by 3 bases and V by 4 bases; bases with no gene match: 8. The CDR3 spells CASSPLGTSGGFTDTQYF. CDR3 bases: TGTGCCAGCAGCCCGCTGGGGACTAGCGGGGGGTTTACAGATACGCAGTATTTT.

This clone was detected a few times. The V gene is TRBV5-4, the J gene TRBJ2-2; D remains unclear. V was clipped by 0 bases and J by 1 base, with 4 bases between them. Germline V CDR1 and CDR2: SGHNT, YYREEE (reference sequence). This CDR3 is 14 amino acids long. CDR3 in amino acids: CASSLGGNTGELFF. CDR3 coding DNA: TGTGCCAGCAGCTTGGGCGGGAACACCGGGGAGCTGTTTTTT.

This chain connects TRBV29-1 to TRBJ2-7; the D is unclear. The CDR3 sequence is 12 residues long. V dropped 2 bases and J dropped 1 base, with 6 bases sitting between them. Per the germline V gene, CDR1 is SQVTM and CDR2 is ANQGSEA. The CDR3 protein is CSVELQSYEQYF. As DNA, the CDR3 is TGCAGCGTTGAACTACAGTCCTACGAGCAGTACTTC.

The chain has TRBV6-1 and TRBJ1-4; a possible D gene is TRBD1 (6 bases). CDR3 size: 12 residues. Germline V lookup: CDR1 MNHNS, CDR2 SASEGT. Trimming pared 7 bases from V and 11 bases from J, leaving 14 bases between. The CDR3 nucleotides read TGTGCCAGCACCGGGGGGGCCGGGAAACTGTTTTTT. As protein: CASTGGAGKLFF.

This rearrangement joins TRBV10-2 to TRBJ1-3; D remains ambiguous. V was pared by 4 bases and J by 2 bases, with 9 bases between. The CDR3 is made up of 14 amino acids. Germline values: CDR1 WSHSY, CDR2 SAAADI. CDR3 bases: TGCGCCAGCAGTGTACCAGGCGCTGGAAACACCATATATTTT. This encodes CASSVPGAGNTIYF.

The chain links TRBV15 to TRBJ2-1; D may be TRBD2 (6 bases). Germline assignment: CDR1 LNHNV and CDR2 YYDKDF (reference sequence). The V and J ends lost 8 bases and 3 bases respectively, with 8 bases between them. This CDR3 is 12 amino acids long. This CDR3 is CATSEGYNEQFF. CDR3 DNA: TGTGCCACCTCGGAGGGCTACAATGAGCAGTTCTTC.

This clone was counted between two and nine times. Other nucleotide sequences in the sample specify the same CDR3. J is TRBJ1-5 and V is TRBV2, with D uncertain. V was trimmed by 4 bases and J by 2 bases, leaving 9 bases between them. CDR3 length: 14 residues. Germline CDR1 is SNHLY and CDR2 is FYNNEI. CDR3 residues: CASSGGAGNQPQHF. CDR3 nucleotide sequence: TGTGCCAGCAGTGGCGGCGCAGGCAATCAGCCCCAGCATTTT.

V and J are TRBV4-1 and TRBJ1-1, with 10 bases aligning to TRBD1. The CDR3 has 14 residues. The V and J ends lost 4 bases and 5 bases, in that order; junction bases with no gene match: 4. Germline V gives CDR1 MGHRA, CDR2 YSYEKL. CDR3 coding DNA: TGCGCCAGCAGCCTACCGGGACAGGGGACTGAAGCTTTCTTT. This translates into CASSLPGQGTEAFF.

The chain joins TRBV7-2 to TRBJ2-2, with D perhaps TRBD2 (5 bases). The V gene lost 6 bases and the J gene lost 7 bases, with 15 bases spanning the gap. The CDR3 covers 14 residues. Looked up from germline, CDR1 is SGHTA and CDR2 is FQGNSA. DNA of the CDR3: TGTGCCAGCAGGGCTGGCCCCGAGGGCGGGGAGCTGTTTTTT. Protein product: CASRAGPEGGELFF. Combining the CDR3 with reference TRBV7-2 and TRBJ2-2 gives the whole variable domain GAGVSQSPSNKVTEKGKDVELRCDPISGHTALYWYRQSLGQGLEFLIYFQGNSAPDKSGLPSDRFSAERTGGSVSTLTIQRTQQEDSAVYLCASRAGPEGGELFFGEGSRLTVL.

A few counts support this clone. The rearrangement uses TRBV28 and TRBJ2-5; possibly TRBD2 for D (5 bases). V dropped 5 bases and J dropped 6 bases, with 16 bases sitting between them. The CDR3 is 14 residues long. The germline V gene has CDR1 MDHEN and CDR2 SYDVKM. The CDR3 DNA follows: TGTGCCAGCAGTCCGCAGCAGGAGGTGAAGACCCAGTACTTC. This gives the protein CASSPQQEVKTQYF.

The rearrangement joins TRBV18 to TRBJ2-7, with a tentative D call TRBD2 (6 bases). The CDR3 is 13 residues long. V was cut by 5 bases and J by 4 bases, with 12 bases left in between. CDR1 is KGHSH and CDR2 is LQKENI in the germline V gene. The CDR3 loop is CASSADGGYEQYF. The DNA of the CDR3 is TGTGCCAGCTCAGCGGACGGGGGATACGAGCAGTACTTC.